This T cell receptor (beta chain) derives from a study of T cells expressing NK-cell markers. Study-level information: Sequenced donors, eight in total, included seven who were HCMV-seropositive and one who was seronegative. General study findings and limits: The study found dominant NKG2C+ clonotypes at about 1.0-7.0% of CD8+ T cells in five or six donors.

In regard to this clonotype: Its antigen remains unknown.

In germline, CDR1 is DFQATT, CDR2 SNEGSKA (reference sequence). This CDR3 has 17 amino acids. Scientists made TCR beta cDNA using 5'RACE template switching with UMIs. After re-calling the 5' RACE reads, TCRdb lists one entry per CDR3 protein, DNA absent. The sample data list some 500,000 distinct CDR3 sequences. This sequence originates from a woman aged 45 to 65 in good health. The chain uses TRBV20-1 and TRBJ2-3. Sequencing used blood T cells: a sorted CD56 or NKG2C T cell subset, CD4+ or CD8+ T cells, or bulk PBMC T cells (not recorded which). The CDR3 reads CSAQPLLTGSSTDTQYF.